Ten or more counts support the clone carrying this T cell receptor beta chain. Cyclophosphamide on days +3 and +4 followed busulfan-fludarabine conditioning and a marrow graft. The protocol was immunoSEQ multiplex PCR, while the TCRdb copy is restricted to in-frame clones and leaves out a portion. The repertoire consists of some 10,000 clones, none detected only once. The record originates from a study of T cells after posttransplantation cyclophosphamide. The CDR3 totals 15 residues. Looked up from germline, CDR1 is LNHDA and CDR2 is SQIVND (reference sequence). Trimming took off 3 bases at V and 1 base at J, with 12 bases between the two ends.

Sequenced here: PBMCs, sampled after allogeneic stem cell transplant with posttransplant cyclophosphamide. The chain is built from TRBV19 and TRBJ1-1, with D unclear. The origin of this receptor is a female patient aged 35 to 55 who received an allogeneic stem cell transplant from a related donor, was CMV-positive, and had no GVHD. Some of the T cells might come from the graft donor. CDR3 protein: CASSMIASKNTEAFF. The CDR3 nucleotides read TGTGCCAGTAGTATGATCGCGTCGAAGAACACTGAAGCTTTCTTT.